This TCR beta chain was captured by sequencing in a study of graft-versus-host responses after intestinal transplantation. Study results and limitations: Clonal ratios of graft-versus-host to host-versus-graft in allografts were high for patients exhibiting graft-donor T cell macrochimerism. Circulating GvH clone levels at their peak were associated with HvG declines (early post-transplant).

As regards this clone: Its antigen is currently unknown.

Generated by immunoSEQ multiplex PCR, the TCRdb table keeps only in-frame clones and is missing some. Of tens of thousands of clones in the sample, 90% to 95% were seen once. The V end lost 4 bases, the J end lost 1 base, and 9 bases lay between the germline ends. Germline V gene sequence: CDR1 MNHEY, CDR2 SMNVEV (reference sequence). The CDR3 runs 14 residues. V usage is TRBV27 and J usage is TRBJ2-3; D is possibly TRBD1 (6 bases). The sequencing here drew on unstimulated CD8+ T cells sorted from spleen or lymph node cells, taken before transplant. The receptor's source is a human donor who was the organ donor for an intestinal transplant. The CDR3 DNA follows: TGTGCCAGCAGTTATGGGGGCCGCACAGATACGCAGTATTTT. It yields the protein CASSYGGRTDTQYF.